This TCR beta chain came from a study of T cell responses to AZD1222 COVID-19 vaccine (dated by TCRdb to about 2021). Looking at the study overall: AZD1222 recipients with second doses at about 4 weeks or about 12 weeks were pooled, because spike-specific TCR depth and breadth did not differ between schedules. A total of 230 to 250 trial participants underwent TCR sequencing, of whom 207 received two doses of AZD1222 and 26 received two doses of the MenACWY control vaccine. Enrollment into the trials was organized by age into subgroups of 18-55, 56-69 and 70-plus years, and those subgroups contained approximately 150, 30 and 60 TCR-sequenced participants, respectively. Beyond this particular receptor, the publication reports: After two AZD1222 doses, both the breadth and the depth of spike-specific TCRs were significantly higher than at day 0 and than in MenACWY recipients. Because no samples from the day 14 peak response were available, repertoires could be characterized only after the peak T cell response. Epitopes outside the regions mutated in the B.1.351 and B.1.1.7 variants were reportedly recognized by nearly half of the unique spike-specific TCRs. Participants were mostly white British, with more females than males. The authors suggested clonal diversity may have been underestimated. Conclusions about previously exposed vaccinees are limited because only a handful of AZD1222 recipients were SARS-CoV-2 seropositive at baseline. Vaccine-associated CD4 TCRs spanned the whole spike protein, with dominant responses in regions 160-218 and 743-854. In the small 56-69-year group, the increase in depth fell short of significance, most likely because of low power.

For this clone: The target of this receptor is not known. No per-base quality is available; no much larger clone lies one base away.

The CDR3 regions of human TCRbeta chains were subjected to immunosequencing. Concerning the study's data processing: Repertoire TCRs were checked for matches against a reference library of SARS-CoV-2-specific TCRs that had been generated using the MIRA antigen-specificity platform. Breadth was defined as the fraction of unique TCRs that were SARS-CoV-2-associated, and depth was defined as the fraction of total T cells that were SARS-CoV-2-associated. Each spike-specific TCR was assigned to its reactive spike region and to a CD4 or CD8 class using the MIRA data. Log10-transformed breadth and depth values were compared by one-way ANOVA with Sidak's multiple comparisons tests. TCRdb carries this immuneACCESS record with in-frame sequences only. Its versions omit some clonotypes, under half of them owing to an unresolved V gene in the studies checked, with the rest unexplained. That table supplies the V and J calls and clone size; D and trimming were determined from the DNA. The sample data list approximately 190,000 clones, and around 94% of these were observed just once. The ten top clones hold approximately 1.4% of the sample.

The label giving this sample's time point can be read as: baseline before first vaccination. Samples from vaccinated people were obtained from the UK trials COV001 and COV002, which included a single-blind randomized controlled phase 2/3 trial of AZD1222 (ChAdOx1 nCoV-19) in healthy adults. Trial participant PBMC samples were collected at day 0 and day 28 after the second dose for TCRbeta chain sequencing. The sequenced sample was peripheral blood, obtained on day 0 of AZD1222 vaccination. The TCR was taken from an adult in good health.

The CDR3 is CASSLSDSEKAFF. The sequenced DNA is TGTGCCAGCAGCTTATCGGACAGTGAGAAAGCTTTCTTT. Recombination connected TRBV11-2 to TRBJ1-1; TRBD1 is a possible D gene, resting on 6 matching bases. V drops 2 bases and J drops 9 bases, leaving 13 bases in between. From the cysteine up to the phenylalanine, the CDR3 has a length of 13 residues. This entry keeps only the CDR3 DNA: 39 bases, framed from base 1. From a lookup of the germline V gene, CDR1 and CDR2 are SGHAT and FQNNGV.